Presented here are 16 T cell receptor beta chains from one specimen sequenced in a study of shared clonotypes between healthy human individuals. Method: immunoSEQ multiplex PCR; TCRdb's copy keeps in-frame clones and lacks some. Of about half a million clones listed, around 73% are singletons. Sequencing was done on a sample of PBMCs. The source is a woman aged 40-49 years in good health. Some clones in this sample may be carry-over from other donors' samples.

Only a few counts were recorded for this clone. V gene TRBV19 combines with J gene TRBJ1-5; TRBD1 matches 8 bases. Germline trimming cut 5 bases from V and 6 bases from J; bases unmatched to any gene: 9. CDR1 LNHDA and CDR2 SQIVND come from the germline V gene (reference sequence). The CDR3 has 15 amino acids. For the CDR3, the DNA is TGTGCCAGTAGTGACCCAGGGGGCGGTCCTCAGCCCCAGCATTTT. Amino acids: CASSDPGGGPQPQHF.

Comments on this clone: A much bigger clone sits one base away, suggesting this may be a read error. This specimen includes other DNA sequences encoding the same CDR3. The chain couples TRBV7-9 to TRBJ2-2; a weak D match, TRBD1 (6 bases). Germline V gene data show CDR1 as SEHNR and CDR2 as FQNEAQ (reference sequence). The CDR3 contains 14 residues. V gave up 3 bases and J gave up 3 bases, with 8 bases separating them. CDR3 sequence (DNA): TGTGCCAGCAGCTTGAGGGGGTACACCGGGGAGCTGTTTTTT. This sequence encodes CASSLRGYTGELFF.

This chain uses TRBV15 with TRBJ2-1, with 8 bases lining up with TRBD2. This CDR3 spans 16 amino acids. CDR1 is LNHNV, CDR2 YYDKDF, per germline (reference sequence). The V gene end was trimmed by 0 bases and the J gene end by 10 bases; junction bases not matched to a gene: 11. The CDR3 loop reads CATSRDRYSGRAEQFF. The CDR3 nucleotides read TGTGCCACCAGCAGAGATCGGTACAGCGGGAGAGCGGAGCAGTTCTTC.

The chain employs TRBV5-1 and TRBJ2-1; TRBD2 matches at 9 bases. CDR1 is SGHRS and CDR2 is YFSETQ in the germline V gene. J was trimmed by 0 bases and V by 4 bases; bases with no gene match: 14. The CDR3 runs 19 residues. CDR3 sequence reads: CASSLQPAGGPTSYNEQFF. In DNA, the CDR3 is TGCGCCAGCAGCCTTCAACCAGCGGGGGGTCCCACCTCCTACAATGAGCAGTTCTTC.

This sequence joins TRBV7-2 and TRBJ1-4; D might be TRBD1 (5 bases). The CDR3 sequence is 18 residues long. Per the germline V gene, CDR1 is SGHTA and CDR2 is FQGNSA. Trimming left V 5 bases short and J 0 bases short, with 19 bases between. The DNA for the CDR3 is TGTGCCAGCAGCCCAAGCAGGTTTGGGGCTCCAACTAATGAAAAACTGTTTTTT. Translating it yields CASSPSRFGAPTNEKLFF.

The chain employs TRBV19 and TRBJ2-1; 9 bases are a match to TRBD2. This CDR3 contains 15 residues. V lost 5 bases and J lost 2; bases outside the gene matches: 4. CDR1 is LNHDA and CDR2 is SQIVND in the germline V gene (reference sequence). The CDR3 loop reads CASSVSGSPYNEQFF. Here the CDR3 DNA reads TGTGCCAGTAGTGTTAGCGGGAGCCCCTACAATGAGCAGTTCTTC.

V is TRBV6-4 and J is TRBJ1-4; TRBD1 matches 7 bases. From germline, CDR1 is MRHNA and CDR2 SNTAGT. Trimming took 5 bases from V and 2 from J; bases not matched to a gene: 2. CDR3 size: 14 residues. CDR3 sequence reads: CASSKDRTNEKLFF. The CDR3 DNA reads TGTGCCAGCAGTAAGGACAGGACTAATGAAAAACTGTTTTTT.

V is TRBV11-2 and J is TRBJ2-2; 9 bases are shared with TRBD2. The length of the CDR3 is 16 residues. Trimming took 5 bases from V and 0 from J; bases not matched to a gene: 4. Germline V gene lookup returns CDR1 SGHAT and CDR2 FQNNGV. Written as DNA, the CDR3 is TGTGCCAGCAGCCCCAGACTAGCGGCGAACACCGGGGAGCTGTTTTTT. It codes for CASSPRLAANTGELFF.

The CDR3 DNA follows: TGTGCCAGCAGCAACTCTGGGGCCAACGTCCTGACTTTC. Translated, it gives CASSNSGANVLTF. This chain joins TRBV14 and TRBJ2-6; no reliable D call. This CDR3 comprises 13 residues. The V and J ends lost 5 bases and 0 bases respectively, with 2 bases between them. Looked up from germline, CDR1 is SGHDN and CDR2 is FVKESK.

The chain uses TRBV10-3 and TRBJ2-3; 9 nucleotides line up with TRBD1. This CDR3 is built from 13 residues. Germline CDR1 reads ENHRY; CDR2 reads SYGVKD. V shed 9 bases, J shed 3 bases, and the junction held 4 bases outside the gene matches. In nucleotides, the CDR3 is TGTGCCATTGGGGGACAGGGTACAGATACGCAGTATTTT. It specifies CAIGGQGTDTQYF.

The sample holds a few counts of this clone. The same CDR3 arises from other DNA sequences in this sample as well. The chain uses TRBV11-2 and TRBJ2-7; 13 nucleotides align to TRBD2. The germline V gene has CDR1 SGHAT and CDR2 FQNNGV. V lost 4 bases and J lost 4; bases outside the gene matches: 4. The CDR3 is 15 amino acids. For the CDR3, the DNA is TGTGCCAGCAGCTCACTAGCGGGAGGGCCGTACGAGCAGTACTTC. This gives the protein CASSSLAGGPYEQYF.

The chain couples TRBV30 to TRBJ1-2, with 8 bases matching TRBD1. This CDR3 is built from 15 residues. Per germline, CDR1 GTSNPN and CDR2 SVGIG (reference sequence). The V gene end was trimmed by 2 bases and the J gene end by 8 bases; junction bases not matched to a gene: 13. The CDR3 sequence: CAWSPDRGSGEGYTF. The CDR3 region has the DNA TGTGCCTGGAGTCCCGACAGGGGAAGCGGCGAGGGCTACACCTTC.

CDR3 sequence reads: CASSSGLQGSGELFF. CDR3 coding DNA: TGTGCCAGCAGTTCAGGACTACAGGGGTCCGGGGAGCTGTTTTTT. The rearrangement joins TRBV6-5 to TRBJ2-2, with D possibly matching TRBD1 (7 bases). Germline values: CDR1 MNHEY, CDR2 SVGAGI. V was shortened by 4 bases and J by 6 bases, with 15 bases between the two germline ends. This CDR3 has 15 amino acids.

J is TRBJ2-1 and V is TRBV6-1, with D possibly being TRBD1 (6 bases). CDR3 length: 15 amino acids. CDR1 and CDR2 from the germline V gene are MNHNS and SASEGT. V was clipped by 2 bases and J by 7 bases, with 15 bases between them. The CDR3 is CASSEQQGTGNEQFF. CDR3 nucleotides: TGTGCCAGCAGTGAACAACAGGGTACGGGAAATGAGCAGTTCTTC.

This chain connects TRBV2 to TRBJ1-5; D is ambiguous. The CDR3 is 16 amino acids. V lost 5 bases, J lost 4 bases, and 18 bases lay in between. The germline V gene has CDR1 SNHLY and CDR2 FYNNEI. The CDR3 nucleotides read TGTGCCAGCAGTAGTTGGACTCCTGAATCAAATCAGCCCCAGCATTTT. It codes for CASSSWTPESNQPQHF. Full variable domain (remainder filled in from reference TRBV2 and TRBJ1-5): EPEVTQTPSHQVTQMGQEVILRCVPISNHLYFYWYRQILGQKVEFLVSFYNNEISEKSEIFDDQFSVERPDGSNFTLKIRSTKLEDSAMYFCASSSWTPESNQPQHFGDGTRLSIL.

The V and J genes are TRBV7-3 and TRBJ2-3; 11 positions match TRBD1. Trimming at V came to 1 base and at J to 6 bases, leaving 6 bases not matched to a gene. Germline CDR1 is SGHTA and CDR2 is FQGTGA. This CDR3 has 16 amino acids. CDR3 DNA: TGTGCCAGCAGCTTAAGGCCGGGACAGGGGGAGGATACGCAGTATTTT. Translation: CASSLRPGQGEDTQYF.